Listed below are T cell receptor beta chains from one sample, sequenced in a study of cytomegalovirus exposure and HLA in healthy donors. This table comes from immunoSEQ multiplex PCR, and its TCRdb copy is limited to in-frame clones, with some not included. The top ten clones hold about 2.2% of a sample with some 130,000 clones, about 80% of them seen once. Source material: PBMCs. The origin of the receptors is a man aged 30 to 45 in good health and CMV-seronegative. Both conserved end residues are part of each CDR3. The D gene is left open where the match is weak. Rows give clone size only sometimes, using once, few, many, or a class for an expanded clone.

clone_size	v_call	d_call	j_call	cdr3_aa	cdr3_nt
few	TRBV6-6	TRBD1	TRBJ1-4	CASSYSGTQGGEKLFF	TGTGCCAGCAGTTACTCAGGGACACAGGGGGGGGAAAAACTGTTTTTT
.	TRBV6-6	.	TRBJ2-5	CASSRNREETQYF	TGTGCCAGCAGTCGCAACAGGGAAGAGACCCAGTACTTC
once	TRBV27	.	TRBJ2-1	CASSWGYGTLYNEQFF	TGTGCCAGCAGCTGGGGGTACGGGACACTATACAATGAGCAGTTCTTC
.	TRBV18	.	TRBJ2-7	CASSEGKENEQYF	TGTGCCAGCTCTGAGGGAAAGGAAAACGAGCAGTACTTC
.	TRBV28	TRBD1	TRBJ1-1	CASILKGANTEAFF	TGTGCCAGCATTCTTAAGGGGGCAAACACTGAAGCTTTCTTT
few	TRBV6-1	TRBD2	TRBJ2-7	CASRVSGGELAFYEQYF	TGTGCCAGCCGTGTCAGCGGGGGCGAATTGGCCTTCTACGAGCAGTACTTC
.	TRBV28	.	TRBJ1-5	CASMWANQPQHF	TGTGCCAGCATGTGGGCTAATCAGCCCCAGCATTTT
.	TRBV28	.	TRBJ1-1	CASRTVNTEAFF	TGTGCCAGCAGAACGGTGAACACTGAAGCTTTCTTT
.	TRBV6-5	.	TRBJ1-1	CASSSRGVYTEAFF	TGTGCCAGCAGTTCGCGGGGGGTGTACACTGAAGCTTTCTTT
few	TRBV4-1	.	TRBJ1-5	CASSQGGGAGTNQPQHF	TGCGCCAGCAGCCAAGGGGGAGGGGCGGGGACGAATCAGCCCCAGCATTTT
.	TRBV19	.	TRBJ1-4	CASSIPATNEKLFF	TGTGCCAGTAGTATACCGGCAACTAATGAAAAACTGTTTTTT
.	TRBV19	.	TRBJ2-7	CASSVGLTYEQYF	TGTGCCAGTAGTGTTGGACTGACTTACGAGCAGTACTTC
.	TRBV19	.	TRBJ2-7	CASTASFYRSYEQYF	TGTGCCAGTACCGCTAGCTTCTATCGGTCCTACGAGCAGTACTTC
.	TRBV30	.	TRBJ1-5	CAWSRQGNQPQHF	TGTGCCTGGAGTAGGCAGGGCAATCAGCCCCAGCATTTT
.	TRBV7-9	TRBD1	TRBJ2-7	CASSTPGTGGPEQYF	TGTGCCAGCAGCACCCCCGGGACAGGGGGACCCGAGCAGTACTTC
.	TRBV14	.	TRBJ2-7	CASSPWQGNYEQYF	TGTGCCAGCAGCCCCTGGCAGGGCAACTACGAGCAGTACTTC
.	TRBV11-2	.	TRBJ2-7	CASSLGAYEQYF	TGTGCCAGCAGCTTAGGAGCCTACGAGCAGTACTTC
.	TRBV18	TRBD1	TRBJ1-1	CASSPPDRVFTEAFF	TGTGCCAGCTCACCCCCGGACAGGGTCTTCACTGAAGCTTTCTTT
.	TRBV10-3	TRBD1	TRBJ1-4	CAISAQGQGDEKLFF	TGTGCCATCAGTGCCCAGGGACAGGGAGATGAAAAACTGTTTTTT
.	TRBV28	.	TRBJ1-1	CASLMWGRGDNTEAFF	TGTGCCAGCCTAATGTGGGGGAGGGGGGATAATACTGAAGCTTTCTTT
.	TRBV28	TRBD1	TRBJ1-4	CASKTGGRSDEKLFF	TGTGCCAGCAAGACAGGGGGCCGGAGCGACGAAAAACTGTTTTTT
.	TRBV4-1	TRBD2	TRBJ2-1	CASSTRPGLQNNEQFF	TGCGCCAGCAGCACCCGCCCGGGACTACAAAACAATGAGCAGTTCTTC
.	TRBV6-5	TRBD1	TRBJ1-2	CASSTGQGYGYTF	TGTGCCAGCAGTACGGGACAGGGTTATGGCTACACCTTC
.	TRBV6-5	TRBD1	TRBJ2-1	CASSRTGTAYNEQFF	TGTGCCAGCAGCCGCACCGGGACAGCCTACAATGAGCAGTTCTTC
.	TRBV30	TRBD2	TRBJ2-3	CAWSIGGSVNTQYF	TGTGCCTGGAGTATAGGCGGGAGTGTGAATACGCAGTATTTT
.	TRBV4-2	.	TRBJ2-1	CASSQRDIGSYNEQFF	TGTGCCAGCAGCCAACGGGACATCGGCTCCTACAATGAGCAGTTCTTC
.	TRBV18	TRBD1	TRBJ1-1	CASSGQRDTEAFF	TGTGCCAGCTCGGGACAGAGAGACACTGAAGCTTTCTTT
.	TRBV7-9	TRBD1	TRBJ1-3	CASSKRQGASGNTIYF	TGTGCCAGCAGCAAGCGACAGGGGGCGTCTGGAAACACCATATATTTT
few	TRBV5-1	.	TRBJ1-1	CASSLDRVTEAFF	TGCGCCAGCAGCTTGGACAGGGTGACTGAAGCTTTCTTT
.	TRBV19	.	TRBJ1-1	CASSGDRRGDTEAFF	TGTGCCAGTAGCGGGGATCGGAGGGGAGACACTGAAGCTTTCTTT
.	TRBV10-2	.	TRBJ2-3	CASSAQTVFSTDTQYF	TGCGCCAGCAGTGCCCAAACGGTTTTTAGCACAGATACGCAGTATTTT
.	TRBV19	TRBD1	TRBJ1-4	CASSRQGAADEKLFF	TGTGCCAGTAGTAGACAGGGGGCTGCTGACGAAAAACTGTTTTTT
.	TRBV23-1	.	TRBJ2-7	CASSHSGICEQYF	TGCGCCAGCAGTCATTCAGGGATCTGCGAGCAGTACTTC
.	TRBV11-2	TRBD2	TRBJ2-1	CASSLGGAGLGYNEQFF	TGTGCCAGCAGCTTAGGGGGCGCGGGACTAGGTTACAATGAGCAGTTCTTC
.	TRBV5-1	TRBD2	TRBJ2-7	CASSLVAGVGGEQYF	TGCGCCAGCAGCTTGGTAGCGGGAGTCGGCGGCGAGCAGTACTTC
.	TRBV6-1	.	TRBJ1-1	CASSEYRDLNTEAFF	TGTGCCAGCAGTGAATATCGGGATTTGAACACTGAAGCTTTCTTT
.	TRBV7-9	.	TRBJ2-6	CASRSRQVSGANVLTF	TGTGCCAGCAGGTCCCGACAGGTCTCTGGGGCCAACGTCCTGACTTTC
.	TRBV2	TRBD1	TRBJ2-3	CASSDRGLDTQYF	TGTGCCAGCAGTGACAGGGGGCTGGATACGCAGTATTTT
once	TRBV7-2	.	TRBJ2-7	CASSETTRYEQYF	TGTGCCAGCAGCGAGACAACTAGGTACGAGCAGTACTTC
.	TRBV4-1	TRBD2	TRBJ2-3	CASSFNSGRRTDTQYF	TGCGCCAGCAGCTTTAACTCCGGGAGGCGCACAGATACGCAGTATTTT